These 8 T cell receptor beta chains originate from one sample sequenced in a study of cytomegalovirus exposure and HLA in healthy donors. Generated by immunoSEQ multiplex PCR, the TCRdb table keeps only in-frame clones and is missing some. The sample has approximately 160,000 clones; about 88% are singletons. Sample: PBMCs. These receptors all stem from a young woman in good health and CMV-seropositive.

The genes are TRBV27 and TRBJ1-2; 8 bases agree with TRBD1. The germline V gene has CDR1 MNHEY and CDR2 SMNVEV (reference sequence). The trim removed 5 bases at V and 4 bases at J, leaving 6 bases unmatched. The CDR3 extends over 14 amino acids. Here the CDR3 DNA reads TGTGCCAGCAGTCGACAGGGGTTCGCCTATGGCTACACCTTC. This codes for CASSRQGFAYGYTF.

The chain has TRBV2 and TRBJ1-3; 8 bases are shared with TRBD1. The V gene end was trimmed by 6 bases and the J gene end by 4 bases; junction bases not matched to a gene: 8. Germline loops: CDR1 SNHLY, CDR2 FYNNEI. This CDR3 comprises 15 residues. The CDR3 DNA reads TGTGCCAGCAGCAATGGACAGGGTTACGGAAACACCATATATTTT. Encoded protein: CASSNGQGYGNTIYF.

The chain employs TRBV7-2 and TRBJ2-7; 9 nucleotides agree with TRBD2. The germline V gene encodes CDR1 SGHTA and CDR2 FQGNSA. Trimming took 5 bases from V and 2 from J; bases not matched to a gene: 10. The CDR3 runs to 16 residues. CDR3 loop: CASSLSGGTFTYEQYF. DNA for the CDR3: TGTGCCAGCAGCCTAAGCGGGGGGACATTTACCTACGAGCAGTACTTC.

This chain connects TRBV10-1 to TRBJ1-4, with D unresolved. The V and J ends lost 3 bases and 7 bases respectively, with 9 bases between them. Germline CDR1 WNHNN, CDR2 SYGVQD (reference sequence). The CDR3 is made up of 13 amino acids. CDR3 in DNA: TGCGCCAGCAGTGACCCGGGAAGTGAAAAACTGTTTTTT. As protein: CASSDPGSEKLFF.

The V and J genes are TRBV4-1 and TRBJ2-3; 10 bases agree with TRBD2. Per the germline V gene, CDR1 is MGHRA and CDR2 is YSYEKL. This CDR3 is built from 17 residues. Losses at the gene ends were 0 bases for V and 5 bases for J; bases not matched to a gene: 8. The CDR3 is CASSQDPSGRAIDTQYF. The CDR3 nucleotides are TGCGCCAGCAGCCAAGATCCCAGCGGGAGGGCCATAGATACGCAGTATTTT.

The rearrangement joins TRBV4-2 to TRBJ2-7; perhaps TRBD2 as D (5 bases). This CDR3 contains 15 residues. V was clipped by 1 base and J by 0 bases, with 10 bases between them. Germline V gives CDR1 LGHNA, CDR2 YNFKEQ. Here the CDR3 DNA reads TGTGCCAGCAGCCAAGTCGGAGGAAGCTCCTACGAGCAGTACTTC. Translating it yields CASSQVGGSSYEQYF.

The CDR3 region has the DNA TGTGCCAGTACCAAGGGACAGGGAGGATTCAATGAGCAGTTCTTC. It yields the protein CASTKGQGGFNEQFF. The chain uses TRBV19 and TRBJ2-1; 9 bases are shared with TRBD1. CDR3 length equals 15 residues. J was trimmed by 6 bases and V by 7 bases; bases with no gene match: 10. The germline gives CDR1 LNHDA, CDR2 SQIVND (reference sequence). Combining the CDR3 with reference TRBV19 and TRBJ2-1 gives the whole variable domain DGGITQSPKYLFRKEGQNVTLSCEQNLNHDAMYWYRQDPGQGLRLIYYSQIVNDFQKGDIAEGYSVSREKKESFPLTVTSAQKNPTAFYLCASTKGQGGFNEQFFGPGTRLTVL.

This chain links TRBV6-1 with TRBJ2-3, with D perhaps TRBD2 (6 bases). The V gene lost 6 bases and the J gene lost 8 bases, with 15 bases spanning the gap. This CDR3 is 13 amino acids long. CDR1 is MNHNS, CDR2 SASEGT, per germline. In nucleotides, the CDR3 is TGTGCCAGCAGCTCCGACGGGAGTTCTACGCAGTATTTT. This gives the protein CASSSDGSSTQYF.